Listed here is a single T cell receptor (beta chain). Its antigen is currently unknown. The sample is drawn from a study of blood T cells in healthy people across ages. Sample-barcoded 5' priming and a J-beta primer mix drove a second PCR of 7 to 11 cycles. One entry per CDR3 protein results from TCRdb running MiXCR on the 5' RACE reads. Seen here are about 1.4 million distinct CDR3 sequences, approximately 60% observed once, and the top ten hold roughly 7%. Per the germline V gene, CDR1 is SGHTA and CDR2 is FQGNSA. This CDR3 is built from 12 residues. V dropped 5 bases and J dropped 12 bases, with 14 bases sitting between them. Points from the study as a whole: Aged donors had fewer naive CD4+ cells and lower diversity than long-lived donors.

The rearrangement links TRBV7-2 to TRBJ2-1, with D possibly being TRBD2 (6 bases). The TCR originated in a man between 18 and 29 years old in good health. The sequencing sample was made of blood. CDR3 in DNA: TGTGCCAGCAGCCCCGGGGGAGGCCGGCAGTTCTTC. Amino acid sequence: CASSPGGGRQFF.